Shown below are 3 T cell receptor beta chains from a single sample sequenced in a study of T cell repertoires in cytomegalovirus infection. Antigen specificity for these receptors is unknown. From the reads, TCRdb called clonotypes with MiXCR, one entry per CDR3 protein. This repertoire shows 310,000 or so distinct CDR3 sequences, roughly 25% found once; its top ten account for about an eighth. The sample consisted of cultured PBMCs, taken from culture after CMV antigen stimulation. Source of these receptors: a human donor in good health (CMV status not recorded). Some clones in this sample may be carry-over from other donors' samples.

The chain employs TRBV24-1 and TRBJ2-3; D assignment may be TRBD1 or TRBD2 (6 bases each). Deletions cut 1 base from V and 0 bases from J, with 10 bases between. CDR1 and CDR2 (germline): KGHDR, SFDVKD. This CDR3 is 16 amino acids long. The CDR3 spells CATSDLRGPSTDTQYF. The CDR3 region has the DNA TGTGCCACCAGTGATTTACGGGGGCCGAGCACAGATACGCAGTATTTT.

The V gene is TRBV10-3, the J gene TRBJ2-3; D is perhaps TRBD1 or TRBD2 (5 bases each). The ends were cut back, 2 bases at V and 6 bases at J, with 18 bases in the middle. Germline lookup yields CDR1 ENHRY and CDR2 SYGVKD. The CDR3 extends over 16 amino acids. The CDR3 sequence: CAISEGPGPDVDTQYF. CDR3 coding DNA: TGTGCCATCAGTGAGGGACCGGGGCCAGACGTGGATACGCAGTATTTT.

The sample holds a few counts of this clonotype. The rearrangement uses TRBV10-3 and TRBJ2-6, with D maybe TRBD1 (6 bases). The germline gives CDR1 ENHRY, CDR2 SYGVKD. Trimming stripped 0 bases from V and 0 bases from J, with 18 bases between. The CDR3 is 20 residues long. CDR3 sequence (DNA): TGTGCCATCAGTGAGTCTAGTTCGGGACACCACTACTCTGGGGCCAACGTCCTGACTTTC. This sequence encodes CAISESSSGHHYSGANVLTF.